One sample yielded the 32 T cell receptor beta chains listed below, sequenced in a study of cytomegalovirus exposure and HLA in healthy donors. Clones were read by immunoSEQ multiplex PCR, and TCRdb kept only the in-frame ones, dropping some. In the table there are approximately 120,000 clones, approximately 89% of which are singletons. The sample comprised PBMCs. All receptors derive from a woman aged 18-29 years in good health and CMV-seronegative.

The chain combines TRBV7-2 with TRBJ1-3, with a tentative D call TRBD1 (6 bases). CDR3 length equals 17 residues. V was clipped by 5 bases and J by 0 bases, with 17 bases between them. Germline V gene lookup returns CDR1 SGHTA and CDR2 FQGNSA. CDR3 protein: CASSAQGGSYSGNTIYF. Written as DNA, the CDR3 is TGTGCCAGCAGCGCACAAGGGGGATCTTACTCTGGAAACACCATATATTTT.

This clone is a singleton in its sample. The V gene is TRBV29-1, the J gene TRBJ2-7; D is unresolved. Per germline, CDR1 SQVTM and CDR2 ANQGSEA. This CDR3 has 12 amino acids. Trimming took off 4 bases at V and 3 bases at J, with 10 bases between the two ends. CDR3 nucleotide sequence: TGCAGCGTTGGTGAGGCCCGCTACGAGCAGTACTTC. Translating gives CSVGEARYEQYF.

This chain uses TRBV18 with TRBJ1-6; unclear D gene. Germline V gene data show CDR1 as KGHSH and CDR2 as LQKENI. The V gene lost 2 bases and the J gene lost 11 bases, with 13 bases spanning the gap. The CDR3 is 14 amino acids. CDR3 loop: CASSPGGDRTPLHF. As DNA, the CDR3 is TGTGCCAGCTCACCAGGCGGGGATAGGACACCCCTCCACTTT.

This chain connects TRBV7-9 to TRBJ2-7; 8 bases map to TRBD1. After removal of 1 base from V and 7 bases from J, the junction contained 3 bases not matched to a gene. This CDR3 is built from 13 residues. CDR1 is SEHNR, CDR2 FQNEAQ, per germline (reference sequence). CDR3 sequence (DNA): TGTGCCAGCAGCTTAGGGACAGGGTCGGAGCAGTACTTC. Amino acid sequence: CASSLGTGSEQYF.

The CDR3 spells CSATGTGNTIYF. The CDR3 bases are TGCAGCGCTACAGGGACTGGAAACACCATATATTTT. The chain joins TRBV29-1 to TRBJ1-3; tentatively, D is TRBD1 (6 bases). The V gene lost 7 bases and the J gene lost 2 bases, with 9 bases spanning the gap. CDR1 and CDR2 from the germline V gene are SQVTM and ANQGSEA. This CDR3 contains 12 residues.

The chain employs TRBV9 and TRBJ1-1, with TRBD1 identical over 10 bases. The CDR3 loop spans 18 amino acids. The V and J ends lost 7 bases and 4 bases, in that order; junction bases with no gene match: 19. Germline V gives CDR1 SGDLS, CDR2 YYNGEE. The CDR3 DNA reads TGTGCCAGCGACGATAGATCCACCGGGACAGGGGTACCCACTGAAGCTTTCTTT. This translates into CASDDRSTGTGVPTEAFF.

This clone was observed a few times. The rearrangement uses TRBV6-5 and TRBJ1-2; D gene unclear. Per the germline V gene, CDR1 is MNHEY and CDR2 is SVGAGI. The V and J ends lost 4 bases and 8 bases respectively, with 8 bases between them. The CDR3 runs 11 residues. The DNA of the CDR3 is TGTGCCAGCAGTTCGGGAAGCGGCTACACCTTC. This encodes CASSSGSGYTF.

The chain links TRBV2 to TRBJ1-2; D might be TRBD1 (5 bases). The germline V gene has CDR1 SNHLY and CDR2 FYNNEI. This CDR3 has 13 residues. Between the trimmed V and J ends, which lost 1 base and 4 bases, there was a span of 7 bases. For the CDR3, the DNA is TGTGCCAGCAGTGAAGGGGGCAGCTATGGCTACACCTTC. It specifies CASSEGGSYGYTF.

J is TRBJ1-4 and V is TRBV27; D remains ambiguous. The CDR3 covers 14 residues. The V and J ends lost 3 bases and 9 bases respectively, with 14 bases between them. Germline loops: CDR1 MNHEY, CDR2 SMNVEV (reference sequence). The CDR3 nucleotides read TGTGCCAGCAGTTTTTACAGCCCCGACCAAAAACTGTTTTTT. Its translation: CASSFYSPDQKLFF.

The chain carries TRBV5-1 and TRBJ2-2; 10 nucleotides agree with TRBD2. From germline, CDR1 is SGHRS and CDR2 YFSETQ. The CDR3 is made up of 14 amino acids. V shed 2 bases and J 6 bases; nucleotides not matched to a gene: 1. The CDR3 here is CASSLAGGSGELFF. The CDR3 nucleotides are TGCGCCAGCAGCTTAGCGGGAGGGTCCGGGGAGCTGTTTTTT.

The chain carries TRBV15 and TRBJ2-3; 9 bases align to TRBD1. J was trimmed by 5 bases and V by 3 bases; bases with no gene match: 9. In germline, CDR1 is LNHNV, CDR2 YYDKDF (reference sequence). The CDR3 loop spans 16 amino acids. The CDR3 nucleotides are TGTGCCACCAGCAGCAACCGTGGACAGGGGATAGATACGCAGTATTTT. Protein product: CATSSNRGQGIDTQYF.

J is TRBJ2-5 and V is TRBV14, with 9 bases identical to TRBD2. CDR3 length: 20 amino acids. V gave up 5 bases and J gave up 6 bases; unmatched junction bases: 25. Germline V lookup: CDR1 SGHDN, CDR2 FVKESK. CDR3 DNA: TGTGCCAGCAGCATCAACCCCCCCGTAGCGGGGGTTCGGAGTCGGAAGACCCAGTACTTC. Its protein is CASSINPPVAGVRSRKTQYF.

This chain uses TRBV27 with TRBJ2-3; D may be TRBD2 (5 bases). CDR1 is MNHEY, CDR2 SMNVEV, per germline (reference sequence). The CDR3 runs 15 residues. V lost 5 bases to trimming and J lost 2 bases, with 14 bases between them. The CDR3 coding sequence is TGTGCCAGCAGTCCCATGAGCGGATTCACAGATACGCAGTATTTT. Protein product: CASSPMSGFTDTQYF.

This clone was picked up one time. The chain links TRBV7-9 to TRBJ1-1, with TRBD1 matching 7 bases. Germline V lookup: CDR1 SEHNR, CDR2 FQNEAQ (reference sequence). Trimming took 5 bases from V and 4 from J; bases not matched to a gene: 13. The CDR3 spans 16 residues. CDR3 bases: TGTGCCAGCAGCCCCCAGGACAGGTCGGGAAGCACTGAAGCTTTCTTT. This encodes CASSPQDRSGSTEAFF.

The rearrangement links TRBV28 to TRBJ1-2, with TRBD1 matching over 7 bases. There are 11 residues in the CDR3. CDR1 is MDHEN and CDR2 is SYDVKM in the germline V gene. V was pared by 5 bases and J by 10 bases, with 4 bases of the junction left unmatched. In nucleotides, the CDR3 is TGTGCCAGCAGTAACAGGGGACTCTACACCTTC. Protein sequence: CASSNRGLYTF.

The V gene is TRBV7-2, the J gene TRBJ2-2, with TRBD1 identical over 8 bases. Germline loops: CDR1 SGHTA, CDR2 FQGNSA. The CDR3 contains 18 residues. The ends lost 5 bases at V and 8 bases at J; junction bases unmatched: 19. The CDR3 protein is CASSPDPRQGRSLGELFF. CDR3 nucleotide sequence: TGTGCCAGCAGCCCAGATCCCCGACAGGGGAGGTCTTTGGGGGAGCTGTTTTTT.

The genes are TRBV6-6 and TRBJ2-4, with TRBD1 matching 9 bases. The CDR3 is made up of 16 amino acids. The V gene's germline CDR1 is MNHNY and CDR2 SVGAGI (reference sequence). The V gene end was trimmed by 4 bases and the J gene end by 7 bases; junction bases not matched to a gene: 11. CDR3 protein: CASSSLGQGWGNIQYF. CDR3 nucleotides: TGTGCCAGCAGTTCGCTAGGACAGGGGTGGGGGAACATTCAGTACTTC.

The rearrangement uses TRBV6-1 and TRBJ2-2; D may be TRBD2 (6 bases). V shed 4 bases and J shed 6 bases, with 21 bases lying between them. Germline assignment: CDR1 MNHNS and CDR2 SASEGT. This CDR3 has 17 residues. CDR3 loop: CASSVLGPMEGSGELFF. In DNA, the CDR3 is TGTGCCAGCAGTGTCCTGGGACCGATGGAGGGCTCCGGGGAGCTGTTTTTT.

J is TRBJ1-2 and V is TRBV28; 9 bases fit TRBD1. Germline loops: CDR1 MDHEN, CDR2 SYDVKM. This CDR3 comprises 17 residues. V was pared by 5 bases and J by 4 bases, with 14 bases of the junction left unmatched. In nucleotides, the CDR3 is TGTGCCAGCAGTCTCACGGGGGGACAGGGTATGGGCTATGGCTACACCTTC. The encoded protein is CASSLTGGQGMGYGYTF.

The chain uses TRBV7-9 and TRBJ1-2; TRBD1 agrees at 7 bases. With 5 bases clipped from V and 5 bases from J, the junction kept 11 bases outside the gene matches. The CDR3 is 15 residues long. Looked up from germline, CDR1 is SEHNR and CDR2 is FQNEAQ (reference sequence). The CDR3 sequence: CASSATGSGFYGYTF. CDR3 nucleotides: TGTGCCAGCAGCGCGACAGGGTCGGGGTTTTATGGCTACACCTTC. Using reference TRBV7-9 and TRBJ1-2 for the parts outside the CDR3, the full variable domain is DTGVSQNPRHKITKRGQNVTFRCDPISEHNRLYWYRQTLGQGPEFLTYFQNEAQLEKSRLLSDRFSAERPKGSFSTLEIQRTEQGDSAMYLCASSATGSGFYGYTFGSGTRLTVV.

The V and J genes are TRBV5-4 and TRBJ1-6; D might be TRBD1 (5 bases). The CDR3 consists of 14 residues. CDR1 is SGHNT and CDR2 is YYREEE in the germline V gene (reference sequence). Trimming left V 3 bases short and J 8 bases short, with 12 bases between. The CDR3 is CASSWAGRDSPLHF. The CDR3 DNA reads TGTGCCAGCAGCTGGGCAGGGAGGGATTCACCCCTCCACTTT.

This chain connects TRBV6-5 to TRBJ1-4; 7 nucleotides align to TRBD1. Germline trimming cut 1 base from V and 9 bases from J; bases unmatched to any gene: 11. The germline V gene has CDR1 MNHEY and CDR2 SVGAGI. This CDR3 region has 16 residues. CDR3 sequence (DNA): TGTGCCAGCAGTTACTTCACCGACAGGGCATATCAAAAACTGTTTTTT. Its translation is CASSYFTDRAYQKLFF.

The chain combines TRBV21-1 with TRBJ1-1; the table names TRBD1, a call not compared with the DNA. TRBV21-1 is a listed pseudogene. There are 15 residues in the CDR3. The CDR3 protein is CASSRNREMNTEAFF. The CDR3, as DNA: TGTGCCAGCAGCAGAAACAGGGAAATGAACACTGAAGCTTTCTTT.

J is TRBJ2-7 and V is TRBV4-2; no definite D call. Germline V gene data show CDR1 as LGHNA and CDR2 as YNFKEQ. The CDR3 extends over 14 amino acids. V lost 2 bases and J lost 3, with 11 bases in between. The CDR3 bases are TGTGCCAGCAGCCAAATACAGCTCAACTACGAGCAGTACTTC. Translation gives CASSQIQLNYEQYF.

Only a few counts were recorded for this clone. The CDR3 DNA reads as TGTGCCAGCAGTTTCAACCGAAGGGGGAGCGAGCAGTACTTC. The encoded protein is CASSFNRRGSEQYF. V is TRBV28 and J is TRBJ2-7; tentatively, D is TRBD1 (6 bases). Germline V CDR1 and CDR2: MDHEN, SYDVKM. This CDR3 region has 14 residues. V lost 3 bases and J lost 6, with 15 bases in between.

The chain joins TRBV28 to TRBJ2-1, with D tentatively TRBD2 (6 bases). Trimming removed 7 bases at V and 14 bases at J, with 18 bases between. Germline CDR1 and CDR2: MDHEN and SYDVKM. The CDR3 spans 12 residues. The CDR3 loop reads CASTSGAGREFF. As DNA, the CDR3 is TGTGCCAGCACTTCTGGGGCGGGAAGGGAGTTCTTC.

The chain links TRBV5-1 to TRBJ1-1; tentative D call: TRBD1 (5 bases). Trimming shortened V by 1 base and J by 3 bases, and 13 bases separated the two germline ends. Germline CDR1 reads SGHRS; CDR2 reads YFSETQ. The CDR3 length is 15 residues. CDR3 protein: CASSLWPGGDTEAFF. Here the CDR3 DNA reads TGCGCCAGCAGCTTGTGGCCCGGGGGTGACACTGAAGCTTTCTTT.

The chain recombines TRBV7-2 with TRBJ2-7; D remains unclear. Germline V gene sequence: CDR1 SGHTA, CDR2 FQGNSA. CDR3 length equals 13 residues. Trimming left V 4 bases short and J 3 bases short, with 10 bases between. CDR3 region: CASSSTTGYEQYF. In DNA, the CDR3 is TGTGCCAGCAGCTCTACCACGGGCTACGAGCAGTACTTC.

V gene TRBV14 combines with J gene TRBJ1-2; D remains ambiguous. The V end lost 2 bases, the J end lost 8 bases, and 12 bases lay between the germline ends. CDR3 length: 13 residues. The germline CDR1 and CDR2 sequences are SGHDN and FVKESK. This CDR3 is CASSQLKLGGYTF. The CDR3 DNA reads TGTGCCAGCAGCCAACTTAAACTCGGGGGCTACACCTTC. Looking up the rest from reference TRBV14 and TRBJ1-2 gives the full variable domain: EAGVTQFPSHSVIEKGQTVTLRCDPISGHDNLYWYRRVMGKEIKFLLHFVKESKQDESGMPNNRFLAERTGGTYSTLKVQPAELEDSGVYFCASSQLKLGGYTFGSGTRLTVV.

Only one count was recorded for this clone. The chain has TRBV5-1 and TRBJ2-5; 10 bases are shared with TRBD2. V dropped 4 bases and J dropped 1; count of bases not matched to a gene: 7. Germline CDR1 and CDR2: SGHRS and YFSETQ. This CDR3 region has 16 residues. CDR3 DNA sequence: TGCGCCAGCAGCGGGAGCGGGGGGGGATCCCAAGAGACCCAGTACTTC. It encodes CASSGSGGGSQETQYF.

This chain uses TRBV11-2 with TRBJ2-7; 8 nucleotides line up with TRBD2. Unmatched junction bases numbered 15, after V lost 5 bases and J lost 3 bases. The CDR3 is 17 residues long. The germline V gene has CDR1 SGHAT and CDR2 FQNNGV. This CDR3 reads CASSAFGHVGTSYEQYF. The DNA of the CDR3 is TGTGCCAGCAGCGCGTTCGGGCATGTCGGGACTAGCTACGAGCAGTACTTC.

This clone was counted once. The CDR3: CTSSQDDSGTSTFNEQFF. CDR3 bases: TGCACCAGCAGCCAAGACGATAGTGGGACTAGCACCTTCAATGAGCAGTTCTTC. The chain joins TRBV1 to TRBJ2-1; TRBD2 reflects the table's D call only, with no check against the DNA. TRBV1 is tagged as a pseudogene. The CDR3 contains 18 residues.